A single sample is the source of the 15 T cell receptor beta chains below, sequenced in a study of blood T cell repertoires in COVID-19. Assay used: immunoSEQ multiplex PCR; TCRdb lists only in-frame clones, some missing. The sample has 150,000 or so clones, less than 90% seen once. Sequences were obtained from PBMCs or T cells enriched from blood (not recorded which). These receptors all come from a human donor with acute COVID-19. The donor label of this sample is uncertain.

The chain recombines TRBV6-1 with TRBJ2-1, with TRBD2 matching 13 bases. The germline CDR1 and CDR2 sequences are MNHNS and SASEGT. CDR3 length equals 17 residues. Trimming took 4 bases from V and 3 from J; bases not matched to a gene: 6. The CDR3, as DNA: TGTGCCAGCAGTGCAGATGGGACTAGCGGGATCTACAATGAGCAGTTCTTC. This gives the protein CASSADGTSGIYNEQFF.

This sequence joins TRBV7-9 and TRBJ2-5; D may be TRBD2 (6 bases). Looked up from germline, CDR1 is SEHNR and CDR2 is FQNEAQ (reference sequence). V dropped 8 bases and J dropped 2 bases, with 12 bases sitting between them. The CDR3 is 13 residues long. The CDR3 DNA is TGTGCCAGCGGCAGGGACTTTCAAGAGACCCAGTACTTC. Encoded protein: CASGRDFQETQYF.

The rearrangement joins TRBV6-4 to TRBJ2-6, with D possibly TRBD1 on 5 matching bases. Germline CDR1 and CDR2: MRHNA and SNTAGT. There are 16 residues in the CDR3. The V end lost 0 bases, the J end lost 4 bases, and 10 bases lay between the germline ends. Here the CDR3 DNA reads TGTGCCAGCAGTGACTCCGAGACAGCCGGGGCCAACGTCCTGACTTTC. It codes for CASSDSETAGANVLTF.

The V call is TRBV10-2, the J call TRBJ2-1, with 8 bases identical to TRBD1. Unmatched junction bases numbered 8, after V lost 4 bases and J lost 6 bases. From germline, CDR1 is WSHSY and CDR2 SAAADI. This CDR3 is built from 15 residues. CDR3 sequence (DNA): TGCGCCAGCAGTGGGGGTAGACAGGGGTTCAATGAGCAGTTCTTC. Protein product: CASSGGRQGFNEQFF.

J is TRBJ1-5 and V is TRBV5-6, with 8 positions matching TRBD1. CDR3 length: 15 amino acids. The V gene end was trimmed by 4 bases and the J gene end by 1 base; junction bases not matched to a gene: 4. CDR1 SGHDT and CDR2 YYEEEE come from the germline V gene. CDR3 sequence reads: CASSPGQGSNQPQHF. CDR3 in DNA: TGTGCCAGCAGCCCCGGACAGGGAAGCAATCAGCCCCAGCATTTT.

CDR3 region: CASSQAGSGGGRRDTQYF. The CDR3 DNA is TGCGCCAGCAGCCAAGCGGGATCGGGGGGCGGAAGGCGAGATACGCAGTATTTT. The gene calls are TRBV4-1 and TRBJ2-3; perhaps TRBD2 as D (7 bases). From germline, CDR1 is MGHRA and CDR2 YSYEKL. The V and J ends lost 1 base and 5 bases respectively, with 22 bases between them. The CDR3 sequence is 18 residues long.

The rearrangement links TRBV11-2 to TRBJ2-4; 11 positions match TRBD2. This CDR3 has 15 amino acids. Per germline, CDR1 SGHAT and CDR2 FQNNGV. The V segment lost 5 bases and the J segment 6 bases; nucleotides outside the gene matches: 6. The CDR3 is CASSATSGEGNIQYF. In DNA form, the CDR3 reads TGTGCCAGCAGCGCGACTAGCGGGGAGGGAAACATTCAGTACTTC.

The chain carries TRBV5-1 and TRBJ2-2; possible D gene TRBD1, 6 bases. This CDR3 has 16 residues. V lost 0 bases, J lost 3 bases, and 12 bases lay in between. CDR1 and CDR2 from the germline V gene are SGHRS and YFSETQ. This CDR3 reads CASSLVGAADTGELFF. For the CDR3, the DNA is TGCGCCAGCAGCTTGGTGGGGGCGGCGGACACCGGGGAGCTGTTTTTT.

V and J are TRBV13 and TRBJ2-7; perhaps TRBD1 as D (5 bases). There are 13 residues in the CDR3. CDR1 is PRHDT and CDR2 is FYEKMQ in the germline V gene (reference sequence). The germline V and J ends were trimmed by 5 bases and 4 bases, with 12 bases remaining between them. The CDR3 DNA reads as TGTGCCAGCAGCCTGACAGTGGAGTACGAGCAGTACTTC. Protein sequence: CASSLTVEYEQYF.

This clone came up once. The CDR3 DNA sequence: TGTGCCAGCAGGTCAACAGGAAATGAGCAGTTCTTC. As protein: CASRSTGNEQFF. The chain combines TRBV11-2 with TRBJ2-1, with D maybe TRBD1 (5 bases). Germline V CDR1 and CDR2: SGHAT, FQNNGV. There are 12 residues in the CDR3. The V gene lost 6 bases and the J gene lost 7 bases, with 10 bases spanning the gap.

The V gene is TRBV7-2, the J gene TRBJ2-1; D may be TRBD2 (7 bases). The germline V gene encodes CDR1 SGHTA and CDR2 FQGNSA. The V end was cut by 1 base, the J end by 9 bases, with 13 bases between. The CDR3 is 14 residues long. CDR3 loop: CASSLVAGEGEQFF. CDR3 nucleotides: TGTGCCAGCAGCTTAGTGGCAGGGGAGGGTGAGCAGTTCTTC.

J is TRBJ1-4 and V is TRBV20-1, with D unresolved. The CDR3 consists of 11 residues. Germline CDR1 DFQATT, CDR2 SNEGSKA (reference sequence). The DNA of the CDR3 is TGCAGCTTCCGGAGAAATGAAAAACTGTTTTTT. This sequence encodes CSFRRNEKLFF.

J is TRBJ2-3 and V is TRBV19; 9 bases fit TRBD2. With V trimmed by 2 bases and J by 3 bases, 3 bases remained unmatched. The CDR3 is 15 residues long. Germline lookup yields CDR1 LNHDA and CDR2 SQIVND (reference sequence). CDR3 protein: CASSISSGATDTQYF. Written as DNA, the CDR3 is TGTGCCAGTAGTATATCTAGCGGGGCTACAGATACGCAGTATTTT.

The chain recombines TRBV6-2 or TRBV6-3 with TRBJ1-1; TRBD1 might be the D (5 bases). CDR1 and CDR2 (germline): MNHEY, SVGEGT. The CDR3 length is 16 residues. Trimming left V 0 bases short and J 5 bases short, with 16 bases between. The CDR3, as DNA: TGTGCCAGCAGTTACTCCTTGACAGCCCTGATAACTGAAGCTTTCTTT. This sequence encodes CASSYSLTALITEAFF.

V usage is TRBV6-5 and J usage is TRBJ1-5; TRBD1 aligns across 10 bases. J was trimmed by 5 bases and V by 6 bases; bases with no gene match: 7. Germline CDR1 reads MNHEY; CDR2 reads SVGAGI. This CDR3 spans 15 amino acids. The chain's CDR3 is CASRATGGYDQPQHF. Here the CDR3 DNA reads TGTGCCAGCAGGGCGACAGGGGGCTATGATCAGCCCCAGCATTTT.